The rows below give T cell receptor beta chains drawn from one sample of a study of cytomegalovirus exposure and HLA in healthy donors. Profiling relied on immunoSEQ multiplex PCR, and the TCRdb table lists in-frame clones only, not all of them. Seen here are 150,000 to 200,000 clones, about 77% observed once, and the top ten hold approximately 1.4%. Sequencing used PBMCs. The receptors here all came from a man between 25 and 39 years old in good health and CMV-seronegative. The conserved cysteine and the conserved F or W are not part of the CDR3 here. Fields, in order: clone size, V gene, J gene, CDR3 protein. The listing skips clone size in some rows; elsewhere it reads once, few, many or a size class.

NA	TRBV5-1	TRBJ2-3	ASSLGGLAGSTDTQY
once	TRBV30	TRBJ2-5	ACGGGEETQY
NA	TRBV7-9	TRBJ2-7	ASSLGGLGDRAI
NA	TRBV4-1	TRBJ2-3	ASSHFRRPSTDTQY
few	TRBV27	TRBJ2-2	ASSPQGASTGELF
NA	TRBV5-1	TRBJ2-2	ASSPGTRNTGELF
NA	TRBV5-1	TRBJ2-2	ASSRSQGSNTGELF
NA	TRBV7-2	TRBJ1-3	ASSPRDRGSGNTIY
NA	TRBV2	TRBJ1-5	ASREGLFSNQPQH
NA	TRBV5-4	TRBJ1-3	ASSQQGAGNTIY
NA	TRBV7-3	TRBJ2-1	ASSKAGGSYNEQF
NA	TRBV19	TRBJ1-4	ASSTDRGIREKLF
NA	TRBV7-2	TRBJ2-7	ASSWRGTGTHGSYEQY
NA	TRBV6-5	TRBJ1-4	ASSYTTGDEKLF
few	TRBV7-2	TRBJ2-5	ASSTRLTIQETQY
NA	TRBV11-2	TRBJ2-1	ASSIGTTRLGNEQF
NA	TRBV18	TRBJ1-3	ASSHSNRGLLSGNTIY
NA	TRBV7-8	TRBJ2-2	ASSLALQTGELF
NA	TRBV9	TRBJ1-2	ASSVENDRIVSGYT
NA	TRBV2	TRBJ1-1	ASSEGLGTEAF
few	TRBV30	TRBJ1-1	AWSVRNIRNTEAF
NA	TRBV4-2	TRBJ2-7	ASSQESLGAGGGTYEQY
NA	TRBV5-5	TRBJ1-3	ASSLTLLGYSGNTIY
NA	TRBV4-3	TRBJ1-5	ASSPGRNQPQH
NA	TRBV6-1	TRBJ1-4	ASRTQGTNEKLF
NA	TRBV21-1	TRBJ1-1	ASSETGQTNTEAF
NA	TRBV10-3	TRBJ2-7	AISDQGQRNEQY
few	TRBV4-1	TRBJ2-1	ASSQRAGGPYNEQF
NA	TRBV19	TRBJ2-1	ASTISQGTYNEQF
NA	TRBV19	TRBJ1-1	ASSMRNTEAF
few	TRBV6-6	TRBJ1-1	ASSYLGGRVTEAF
few	TRBV6-5	TRBJ2-1	ASRLTWTGNNEQF
NA	TRBV28	TRBJ2-2	ASSLIGQGFTGELF
NA	TRBV6-6	TRBJ2-1	ASSYSGQGSAGSF
NA	TRBV7-2	TRBJ2-1	ASSLFGGRSYNEQF
once	TRBV5-4	TRBJ2-1	ASGEVAYGEQF
NA	TRBV2	TRBJ2-3	AISLSDTQY
few	TRBV10-3	TRBJ1-1	AISETGGNTEAF
NA	TRBV5-6	TRBJ2-7	ASSLKEGYEQY
NA	TRBV30	TRBJ2-7	AWSPLGLEQY
NA	TRBV12-5	TRBJ1-1	ASGLVQGDPMNTEAF
NA	TRBV5-4	TRBJ1-1	ASSRAGGLRSNTEAF
few	TRBV9	TRBJ1-3	ASSDPQGSAGNTIY
NA	TRBV11-2	TRBJ2-2	ASIPGGNLNTGELF
NA	TRBV6-5	TRBJ2-3	ASSTGTSGIEGQY
NA	TRBV28	TRBJ2-7	ASNPSGFREQY